This T cell receptor (beta chain) was documented in a study of blood T cells in healthy people across ages. This clonotype was detected a few times. At one end, the junction sequence differs from germline, possibly due to a read error. Alongside a J-beta primer mix, a sample-barcoded 5' primer served in a second PCR lasting about 7 to 12 cycles. Using its own MiXCR run on the 5' RACE reads, TCRdb lists one record per CDR3 protein. This table has over 1,500,000 distinct CDR3 sequences, approximately 50% appearing once. CDR3 size: 15 residues. Looked up from germline, CDR1 is LGHNA and CDR2 is YSLEER. Sequencing was done on a sample of blood. The chain joins TRBV4-3 to TRBJ1-5; D is uncertain. The clonotype comes from a woman aged 40 to 55 in good health. The CDR3 nucleotides read TGCGCCAGCAGCCAAGAAGGAATCAGCAACCAGCCCCAGCATTTT. Translated, it gives CASSQEGISNQPQHF.